In this sample, the clone carrying this T cell receptor beta chain turned up many times. Its antigen is currently unknown. Unique molecular identifiers were attached to individual cDNA molecules within the library. In the source study's methods: Across samples, TCR counts had a median of around 100,000 and ranged from roughly 23,224 to 690,600. TCRdb re-derived calls from the RACE reads in MiXCR, one entry per CDR3 protein. It is TCRdb's table, rather than the study itself, that gives the V and J calls and clone size. Of 44,000 or so distinct CDR3 sequences in the sample, around 4% were seen once. Time point in this sample: healthy volunteer bleed at 6 weeks. Total RNA was isolated from unfractionated whole blood. The data were obtained in a study of human T cells and chemical hapten exposure. About the research overall: Among samples, TCR yields varied mainly because of small differences in pooled library volume.

Study results and caveats: TCRs exceeding a frequency of 1 in 1000 stayed unchanged under DPC sensitization.

The specimen was whole blood. This TCR derives from a human donor in good health. Some clones in this sample may be carry-over from other donors' samples.

The CDR3 DNA reads as TGTGCCAGCACCCCCATCGTCAGCGTAGATCCCTACAATGAGCAGTTCTTC. This encodes CASTPIVSVDPYNEQFF. The chain recombines TRBV27 with TRBJ2-1; D ambiguous. V was trimmed by 7 bases and J by 2 bases, leaving 21 bases between them. There are 17 residues in the CDR3. Germline values: CDR1 MNHEY, CDR2 SMNVEV (reference sequence).